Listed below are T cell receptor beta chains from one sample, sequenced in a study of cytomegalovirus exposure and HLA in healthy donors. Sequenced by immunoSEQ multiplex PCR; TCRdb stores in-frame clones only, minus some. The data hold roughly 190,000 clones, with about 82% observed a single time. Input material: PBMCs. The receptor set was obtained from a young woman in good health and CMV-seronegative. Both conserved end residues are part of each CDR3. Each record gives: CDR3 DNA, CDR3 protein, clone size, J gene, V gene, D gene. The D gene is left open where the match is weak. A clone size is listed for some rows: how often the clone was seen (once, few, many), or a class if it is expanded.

DNA: TGTGCCATTGGACTAGCGGGCGGAACAGATACGCAGTATTTT
CDR3: CAIGLAGGTDTQYF
size: NA
J: TRBJ2-3
V: TRBV10-3
D: TRBD2

DNA: TGTGCCAGCAGCTTACGGGGGGGATCACCCCTCCACTTT
CDR3: CASSLRGGSPLHF
size: few
J: TRBJ1-6
V: TRBV7-9
D: NA

DNA: TGTGCCACCAGCAGAGATCATGGGACTAGCGGGCACTACAATGAGCAGTTCTTC
CDR3: CATSRDHGTSGHYNEQFF
size: NA
J: TRBJ2-1
V: TRBV15
D: TRBD2

DNA: TGTGCCAGCAGCCCCGGACTAGCTTACGAGCAGTACTTC
CDR3: CASSPGLAYEQYF
size: NA
J: TRBJ2-7
V: TRBV5-6
D: TRBD2

DNA: TGTGCCAGCAGCCCCCGGGGGGGGCCCGGCATTCAGTACTTC
CDR3: CASSPRGGPGIQYF
size: once
J: TRBJ2-4
V: TRBV7-2
D: TRBD2

DNA: TGTGCCAGCAGTCAACGACTAGCGGGTTCCCAAGAGACCCAGTACTTC
CDR3: CASSQRLAGSQETQYF
size: NA
J: TRBJ2-5
V: TRBV4-2
D: TRBD2

DNA: TGTGCCAGCAGCTTAGATCTGGCTAGCGGCGTCCAAGAGACCCAGTACTTC
CDR3: CASSLDLASGVQETQYF
size: NA
J: TRBJ2-5
V: TRBV11-2
D: TRBD2

DNA: TGCGCCAGCAGTGTCGGGAGCGGGCAGTTCTTC
CDR3: CASSVGSGQFF
size: NA
J: TRBJ2-1
V: TRBV10-1
D: NA

DNA: TGTGCCAGTAGCACTAGCGGACTAGCGGGAGTTCACACCGGGGAGCTGTTTTTT
CDR3: CASSTSGLAGVHTGELFF
size: NA
J: TRBJ2-2
V: TRBV19
D: TRBD2

DNA: TGTGCCAGCAGCCCCGAGGGGGAAAGGGAAAAACTGTTTTTT
CDR3: CASSPEGEREKLFF
size: NA
J: TRBJ1-4
V: TRBV2
D: NA

DNA: TGTGCCTGGGACAGGGCGTTGAGTACGCAGTATTTT
CDR3: CAWDRALSTQYF
size: NA
J: TRBJ2-3
V: TRBV30
D: TRBD1

DNA: TGCAGCGTTGAAGAGGGGAAGGGGCCCGTCGCTTTCTTT
CDR3: CSVEEGKGPVAFF
size: NA
J: TRBJ1-1
V: TRBV29-1
D: NA

DNA: TGTGCCAGCAGCGTAAAACAGGGGATGACCGGGGAGCTGTTTTTT
CDR3: CASSVKQGMTGELFF
size: NA
J: TRBJ2-2
V: TRBV9
D: TRBD1

DNA: TGTGCCAGCAGCTTAGGGACAGGGAATGAAAAACTGTTTTTT
CDR3: CASSLGTGNEKLFF
size: NA
J: TRBJ1-4
V: TRBV13
D: TRBD1

DNA: TGTGCCAGCAGGCCCGGGCGGGGGAGCACAGATACGCAGTATTTT
CDR3: CASRPGRGSTDTQYF
size: NA
J: TRBJ2-3
V: TRBV6-5
D: TRBD2

DNA: TGTGCCAGCTCACCACCAAGCCCAGGGAGGGGTGAAAAACTGTTTTTT
CDR3: CASSPPSPGRGEKLFF
size: NA
J: TRBJ1-4
V: TRBV18
D: NA

DNA: TGTGCCAGCAGCCAAGATGCTAGCGGGGGGTACAATGAGCAGTTCTTC
CDR3: CASSQDASGGYNEQFF
size: NA
J: TRBJ2-1
V: TRBV4-2
D: TRBD2

DNA: TGTGCCAGCAGTGATAGGGCGACGGGATTCACAGATACGCAGTATTTT
CDR3: CASSDRATGFTDTQYF
size: NA
J: TRBJ2-3
V: TRBV6-1
D: NA

DNA: TGCGCCAGCAGCTCAACAGGGGTAAGCACAGATACGCAGTATTTT
CDR3: CASSSTGVSTDTQYF
size: NA
J: TRBJ2-3
V: TRBV5-1
D: TRBD1

DNA: TGTGCCAGCAGCCAAGCGGGGGGTACTAGGGGAGAGACCCAGTACTTC
CDR3: CASSQAGGTRGETQYF
size: NA
J: TRBJ2-5
V: TRBV7-8
D: TRBD2

DNA: TGTGCCAGCAGGGAGGCTCCGTATAGCACAGATACGCAGTATTTT
CDR3: CASREAPYSTDTQYF
size: NA
J: TRBJ2-3
V: TRBV2
D: NA

DNA: TGTGCCAGCAGGACAGGGGGAGAGACCCAGTACTTC
CDR3: CASRTGGETQYF
size: NA
J: TRBJ2-5
V: TRBV16
D: TRBD1

DNA: TGTGCCAGCAGCTTAGTGGGACAGGGAGCCGGAAACACCATATATTTT
CDR3: CASSLVGQGAGNTIYF
size: NA
J: TRBJ1-3
V: TRBV7-9
D: TRBD1

DNA: TGTGCCAGCAGTGATCGGAGGGGTCAGGGCAATCAGCCCCAGCATTTT
CDR3: CASSDRRGQGNQPQHF
size: few
J: TRBJ1-5
V: TRBV6-1
D: NA

DNA: TGTGCCAGCTCCCTCGGCGGCGGTCCTAGCGGCCCCTCCGAGCAGTACTTC
CDR3: CASSLGGGPSGPSEQYF
size: NA
J: TRBJ2-7
V: TRBV18
D: TRBD2

DNA: TGTGCCAGCAGTGAAGCCTTCTACCCGGTAAGGGAGAAAAACACCGGGGAGCTGTTTTTT
CDR3: CASSEAFYPVREKNTGELFF
size: NA
J: TRBJ2-2
V: TRBV6-1
D: NA

DNA: TGTGCCAGCAGACGACTAGCGGGAGGTCGCGCAGATACGCAGTATTTT
CDR3: CASRRLAGGRADTQYF
size: NA
J: TRBJ2-3
V: TRBV7-6
D: TRBD2

DNA: TGTGCCTGGAGTGAGGAGGCAAATCAGCCCCAGCATTTT
CDR3: CAWSEEANQPQHF
size: NA
J: TRBJ1-5
V: TRBV30
D: NA

DNA: TGCGCCAGCAGCCAAGTCGTCTTGGGGCTAGCGGGTTACAATGAGCAGTTCTTC
CDR3: CASSQVVLGLAGYNEQFF
size: NA
J: TRBJ2-1
V: TRBV4-1
D: TRBD2

DNA: TGTGCCAGCAGTGACCCGGTGAGGTTCGCGGAGGAGCTGTTTTTT
CDR3: CASSDPVRFAEELFF
size: NA
J: TRBJ2-2
V: TRBV6-1
D: NA

DNA: TGTGCCAGCAGCTTGTTAGCCGGTACGGGTCAGCCCCAGCATTTT
CDR3: CASSLLAGTGQPQHF
size: NA
J: TRBJ1-5
V: TRBV5-8
D: NA

DNA: TGCGCCAGCAGCCAAGGACAGGGTGGGAATTCACCCCTCCACTTT
CDR3: CASSQGQGGNSPLHF
size: NA
J: TRBJ1-6
V: TRBV4-1
D: TRBD1

DNA: TGCGCCAGCAGCGCAACCGGGACAGGGGGGACCGGGGAGCTGTTTTTT
CDR3: CASSATGTGGTGELFF
size: NA
J: TRBJ2-2
V: TRBV5-1
D: TRBD1

DNA: TGTGCCAGCAGCCAAGATGGGACAGCTCTCTATGGCTACACCTTC
CDR3: CASSQDGTALYGYTF
size: NA
J: TRBJ1-2
V: TRBV14
D: TRBD1

DNA: TGTGCCAGCAGCCTATGGACAGGGAAATCAAGCTCTGGAAACACCATATATTTT
CDR3: CASSLWTGKSSSGNTIYF
size: NA
J: TRBJ1-3
V: TRBV7-8
D: TRBD1

DNA: TGTGCCAGCAGCGTCGCCGGGACAGGCCTGCGCGGCTACACCTTC
CDR3: CASSVAGTGLRGYTF
size: once
J: TRBJ1-2
V: TRBV9
D: TRBD1

DNA: TGCGCCAGCATCCTTGGTGGCGGAAACACTGAAGCTTTCTTT
CDR3: CASILGGGNTEAFF
size: NA
J: TRBJ1-1
V: TRBV5-1
D: NA

DNA: TGTGCCAGCAGTGACTCGTTCTCGAGGAATGAGCAGTTCTTC
CDR3: CASSDSFSRNEQFF
size: NA
J: TRBJ2-1
V: TRBV6-4
D: NA

DNA: TGTGCCAGCAGCTGGACAGGGGGGAATGAAAAACTGTTTTTT
CDR3: CASSWTGGNEKLFF
size: NA
J: TRBJ1-4
V: TRBV14
D: TRBD1

DNA: TGTGCCAGCAGCCCGGAACAGGGGAGGAGTGGCTACACCTTC
CDR3: CASSPEQGRSGYTF
size: once
J: TRBJ1-2
V: TRBV7-9
D: TRBD1

DNA: TGTGCCACCAGCAGAGACCCGGGGGGCGGTGCCGACGAGCAGTACTTC
CDR3: CATSRDPGGGADEQYF
size: NA
J: TRBJ2-7
V: TRBV15
D: NA

DNA: TGTGCCAGCACCCAGGACTGGAACACTGAAGCTTTCTTT
CDR3: CASTQDWNTEAFF
size: NA
J: TRBJ1-1
V: TRBV2
D: NA

DNA: TGTGCCAGCAGAGATAACCGGGACAGCCGTGAAGCTTTCTTT
CDR3: CASRDNRDSREAFF
size: NA
J: TRBJ1-1
V: TRBV6-1
D: TRBD1

DNA: TGTGCCAGCAGCTTAAGAAATAGGGACAGGGGGCGCGGGGACTATGGCTACACCTTC
CDR3: CASSLRNRDRGRGDYGYTF
size: once
J: TRBJ1-2
V: TRBV7-2
D: TRBD1

DNA: TGTGCCAGCCACGGACTAGCGGGGGGGGAGCTGTTTTTT
CDR3: CASHGLAGGELFF
size: NA
J: TRBJ2-2
V: TRBV2
D: TRBD2

DNA: TGTGCCAGTAGTCCGGGGACATCCAACACCATATATTTT
CDR3: CASSPGTSNTIYF
size: NA
J: TRBJ1-3
V: TRBV19
D: NA

DNA: TGTGCCAGCAGTTTAAGTGCCGGGAGGAGAACAGATACGCAGTATTTT
CDR3: CASSLSAGRRTDTQYF
size: NA
J: TRBJ2-3
V: TRBV28
D: TRBD2

DNA: TGTGCCATCGAAAAGGACGGGGGCACAGATACGCAGTATTTT
CDR3: CAIEKDGGTDTQYF
size: NA
J: TRBJ2-3
V: TRBV10-3
D: NA

DNA: TGTGCCAGCAGCTTCAAGACTAGCGGTTCCTACGAGCAGTACTTC
CDR3: CASSFKTSGSYEQYF
size: NA
J: TRBJ2-7
V: TRBV5-4
D: TRBD2

DNA: TGTGCCAGCACCTCGGGGGCTGGAAACACCATATATTTT
CDR3: CASTSGAGNTIYF
size: NA
J: TRBJ1-3
V: TRBV28
D: NA

DNA: TGTGCCAGTAGTTCTCGGGTGAACACTGAAGCTTTCTTT
CDR3: CASSSRVNTEAFF
size: once
J: TRBJ1-1
V: TRBV19
D: NA

DNA: TGTGCCAGCAGCGAAATAAGCGGGAGGGATGGGGCCAAAAACATTCAGTACTTC
CDR3: CASSEISGRDGAKNIQYF
size: NA
J: TRBJ2-4
V: TRBV13
D: TRBD2

DNA: TGTGCCAGCAGCGTAGCATTGGGGCGGCGCTCTGGAAACACCATATATTTT
CDR3: CASSVALGRRSGNTIYF
size: NA
J: TRBJ1-3
V: TRBV9
D: NA

DNA: TGTGCCAGCAGTCCCCGTCTACTGCGGGGTCGCGAGCAGTACTTC
CDR3: CASSPRLLRGREQYF
size: NA
J: TRBJ2-7
V: TRBV27
D: NA